This TCR beta chain was captured in a study of response to subunit inactivated influenza vaccine (dated by TCRdb to 2017 to 2018). With regard to the full study: Deep quantitative T cell receptor repertoire profiling was used in the study to track responses to a trivalent subunit inactivated influenza vaccine. Points the paper makes about the study in general: The authors proposed that each seasonal influenza vaccination may bring in only a limited number of new T cells.

Library generation was performed with RT-PCR. Reads for this sample came from an Illumina HiSeq 2500. TCRdb reanalyzed the raw reads on its own, using fastp at Q25 for trimming and MiXCR for clone calling, and kept in-frame beta chains. Every distinct CDR3 protein forms one entry, paired with its most common genes and DNA. In this sample the table shows 600,000 to 850,000 distinct CDR3 sequences, 14% of which occur a single time. The ten largest account for 7.6% of the sample. With respect to this clonotype: The target of this receptor is not known. No base quality information exists; no much larger clone differs at one position.

The CDR3, cysteine through phenylalanine, is 13 amino acids long. CDR3 DNA only is kept here, 39 bases in frame from base 1. V is cut back by 4 bases and J by 4 bases, with 1 base in the junction unmatched. The germline V gene (reference sequence) sets CDR1 to DFQATT and CDR2 to SNEGSKA. Material: PBMCs from blood, obtained approximately 15 days before vaccination. The chain was built from TRBV20-1 and TRBJ2-4; 10 junctional bases match TRBD2. The TCR comes from a man between 45 and 60 years old who received an inactivated influenza vaccine. Donor details come from another sample of the same person, matched by shared clones. The DNA is as follows: TGCAGTGCTAAACTAGCGGGGAAAAACATTCAGTACTTC. This is translated as CSAKLAGKNIQYF.